One TCR beta chain is described in this entry. The antigen is unknown. This sample is drawn from a study of T cell responses to AZD1222 COVID-19 vaccine. The protocol was immunoSEQ multiplex PCR, while the TCRdb copy is restricted to in-frame clones and leaves out a portion. The sample lists tens of thousands of clones, 70% to 90% seen once, with around 10% in the top ten. Losses at the gene ends were 4 bases for V and 0 bases for J; bases not matched to a gene: 2. CDR3 length: 14 amino acids. Germline CDR1 WSHSY, CDR2 SAAADI. Regarding the study as a whole: The CD4 TCRs associated with vaccination extended across spike and predominated at 160-218 and 743-854.

Doses given second, at about 4 or about 12 weeks, were pooled. The V call is TRBV10-2, the J call TRBJ1-1, with 7 bases fitting TRBD1. The clonotype comes from an adult who received the AZD1222 COVID-19 vaccine. The specimen was peripheral blood, collected 28 days after the second AZD1222 dose. CDR3 region: CASSGQGMNTEAFF. The CDR3 DNA is TGCGCCAGCAGTGGACAGGGAATGAACACTGAAGCTTTCTTT.